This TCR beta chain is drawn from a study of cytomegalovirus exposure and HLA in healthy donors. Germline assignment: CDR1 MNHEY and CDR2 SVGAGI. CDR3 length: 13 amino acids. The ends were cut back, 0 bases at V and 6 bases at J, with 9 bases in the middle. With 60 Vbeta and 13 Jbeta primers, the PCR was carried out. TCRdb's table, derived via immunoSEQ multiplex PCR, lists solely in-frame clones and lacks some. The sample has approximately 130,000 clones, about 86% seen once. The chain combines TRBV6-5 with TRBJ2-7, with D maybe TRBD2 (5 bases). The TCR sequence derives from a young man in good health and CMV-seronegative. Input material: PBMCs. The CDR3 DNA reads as TGTGCCAGCAGTTACTCGATGGGGAGCGAGCAGTACTTC. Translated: CASSYSMGSEQYF.